Included here is one TCR beta chain sequence, with context. Trimming cost V 5 bases and J 9 bases; bases outside gene matches: 9. The CDR3 is 16 amino acids. Per germline, CDR1 MNHNY and CDR2 SVGAGI (reference sequence). Data came from immunoSEQ multiplex PCR; TCRdb stores just in-frame clones and leaves some out. The sample includes about 49,000 clones, approximately 90% seen only once; the top ten take approximately 4%. These data come from a study of technical replicates of blood from several donors. The source is a human donor in good health. Some clones in this sample may be carry-over from other donors' samples. V and J are TRBV6-6 and TRBJ2-1; 14 bases are shared with TRBD2. Specimen: PBMCs. For the CDR3, the DNA is TGTGCCAGCAGTGCCTCGACTAGCGGGGGGGGAGGTGAGCAGTTCTTC. Amino acid sequence: CASSASTSGGGGEQFF.